The entry below gives a single T cell receptor (beta chain) sequence along with its context. Its specificity is not known. Using a J-beta primer mix together with a sample-barcoded 5' primer, a second PCR was run for about 7 to 12 cycles. TCRdb reprocessed the 5' RACE reads via MiXCR and lists one record per CDR3 protein. The table has about 1,500,000 distinct CDR3 sequences, 25% to 30% seen once; the top ten hold about 7.7%. Germline CDR1 SGHAT, CDR2 FQNNGV. This CDR3 is built from 12 residues. The junction had 4 bases not matched to a gene; V was cut back by 5 bases and J by 9 bases. The data derive from a study of blood T cells in healthy people across ages. Study findings and constraints: Roughly linear declines in TCR beta diversity per million T cells occurred with age. Expanded clonotype changes were possibly confounded by unknown donor CMV status.

The specimen sequenced was blood. The V gene is TRBV11-2, the J gene TRBJ1-1; TRBD1 matches 9 bases. This clonotype was obtained from a woman under 40 in good health. As DNA, the CDR3 is TGTGCCAGCAGCCACGGGACAGGGAAAGCTTTCTTT. It yields the protein CASSHGTGKAFF.